What follows is one T cell receptor (beta chain) and its context. Its antigen is unknown. Base qualities are missing; no much larger clone stands one base away. Spanning cysteine to phenylalanine, the CDR3 consists of 16 amino acids. Only the CDR3 part of the read is kept: 48 bases, read in frame from the first base. The germline V gene gives CDR1 as MNHEY and CDR2 as SVGEGT. Trimming removed 2 bases from V and 6 bases from J, leaving 16 bases between the germline ends. The sample originates from a study of blood T cell repertoires in COVID-19 (dated by TCRdb to between 2020 and 2021). Study-wide context: The collaborator samples originated in the United States, Italy and Spain and spanned the acute and convalescent phases of COVID-19. The material from the prospective study consisted of cDNA or gDNA derived from T cells, B-cell-depleted T cells, or PBMCs. The dataset comprised deeply sampled blood TCRbeta repertoires from subjects exposed to, actively infected with, or recovered from COVID-19. The repertoires were released in a freely available public database meant as a resource for research on the immune response to SARS-CoV-2. The samples were drawn from the first 160 participants of the ongoing ImmuneRACE study and from 1,254 subjects provided by 6 global collaborators. The sample metadata nearly always contained a de-identified subject ID, COVID-19 status, age in years and sex. Where available, HLA class I and class II types were obtained from metadata supplied by the sample provider rather than from assay-based typing.

Overall results and qualifications from the work: Clinical and demographic metadata were provided uncurated, with the amount varying by source and participant.

Whole blood was collected in K2EDTA tubes by collaborating institutions according to the institutions' own protocols. Collaborator samples were shipped for TCRbeta analysis as frozen whole blood, isolated PBMCs, or DNA extracted from either sample type. TCRbeta CDR3 regions were amplified from genomic DNA using the immunoSEQ Assay, a bias-controlled multiplex PCR. The authors' analysis ran thus. Within the assay, amplification of reference gene primers was used to estimate how many nucleated cells each sample contained. Sequence reads were collapsed and filtered to measure the absolute abundance of every unique TCRbeta CDR3 rearrangement. For each sample, productive Simpson clonality was calculated as the square root of Simpson's diversity index over productive rearrangements. Entries here come from immuneACCESS through TCRdb and include only in-frame sequences with V and J called. Some clones fail to appear in such tables; in the studies checked, an unresolved V gene covers under half of the shortfall, and the cause of the remainder is unknown. Clonal size and the V and J genes are those of that table, whereas D and trimming came from the DNA. The sample contains some 170,000 clones, about 70% of them found a single time. The ten most abundant clones make up roughly 8.8% of the sample.

The V gene is TRBV6-2 or TRBV6-3 and the J gene is TRBJ2-2; TRBD2 is possibly the D segment (5 matching bases). This receptor was obtained from a woman aged 45 to 65 with active or convalescent COVID-19. The sequenced sample consisted of peripheral blood. The DNA sequence is TGTGCCAGCAGTTACACCCTTTCCGGACTCTCCGGGGAGCTGTTTTTT. Translated, this is CASSYTLSGLSGELFF.